The 10 T cell receptor beta chains below were found in one sample sequenced in a study of blood T cells in healthy people across ages. Primers used in a second PCR of roughly 6 to 12 cycles were a sample-barcoded 5' primer and a J-beta primer mix. TCRdb used MiXCR to reprocess the 5' RACE reads, holding one entry per CDR3 protein. The sample lists approximately 1.5 million distinct CDR3 sequences; 35% to 45% were seen once. Sequencing used blood. These receptors were taken from a young woman in good health.

V gene TRBV7-2 combines with J gene TRBJ2-5; 8 bases line up with TRBD2. The J call may be faulty, since TRBJ2-7 better matches the DNA end. In germline, CDR1 is SGHTA, CDR2 FQGNSA. The CDR3 is 13 amino acids. CDR3 sequence (DNA): TGTGCCAGCAGCTCGGGGGGGGGTCGCGAGCAGTACTTC. It codes for CASSSGGGREQYF.

The chain employs TRBV28 and TRBJ2-5; 9 nucleotides agree with TRBD2. The CDR3 totals 15 residues. Trimming removed 2 bases from V and 6 bases from J; junction bases left unmatched: 7. Germline V lookup: CDR1 MDHEN, CDR2 SYDVKM. CDR3 nucleotides: TGTGCCAGCAGTTTAAGCGGGACTAGCCTTCAGACCCAGTACTTC. Translating it yields CASSLSGTSLQTQYF.

V is TRBV20-1 and J is TRBJ1-1; D remains ambiguous. The CDR3 covers 12 residues. CDR1 and CDR2 (germline): DFQATT, SNEGSKA (reference sequence). The V and J ends lost 2 bases and 7 bases respectively, with 11 bases between them. CDR3 protein: CSARNSKNEAFF. As DNA, the CDR3 is TGCAGTGCTAGAAACAGCAAGAATGAAGCTTTCTTT.

This chain links TRBV6-1 with TRBJ1-2; TRBD1 is a possible D gene (5 bases). This CDR3 comprises 17 residues. The germline CDR1 and CDR2 sequences are MNHNS and SASEGT. The V gene lost 6 bases and the J gene lost 6 bases, with 26 bases spanning the gap. CDR3 DNA: TGTGCCAGCAGCCCTCGTCGGGGGGGGATAATAGTGGATGGCTACACCTTC. This sequence encodes CASSPRRGGIIVDGYTF.

This CDR3 is CASSQGQLAGGPGELFF. The CDR3, as DNA: TGCGCCAGCAGCCAGGGCCAGCTAGCGGGAGGGCCCGGGGAGCTGTTTTTT. The chain joins TRBV4-3 to TRBJ2-2, with 12 positions matching TRBD2. The V and J ends lost 3 bases and 6 bases, in that order; junction bases with no gene match: 8. The CDR3 spans 17 residues. Germline V gene sequence: CDR1 LGHNA, CDR2 YSLEER.

This chain joins TRBV3-1 and TRBJ2-1; 7 nucleotides match TRBD2. V lost 3 bases, J lost 10 bases, and 12 bases stayed unmatched. CDR3 length: 15 residues. Germline V gene data show CDR1 as LGHDT and CDR2 as YNNKEL (reference sequence). CDR3 nucleotides: TGTGCCAGCAGCCACCGGGGACTAAGCTCCTACGAGCAGTTCTTC. It encodes CASSHRGLSSYEQFF.

The gene calls are TRBV30 and TRBJ2-1; weak D call: TRBD2 (5 bases). This CDR3 has 15 amino acids. Germline V lookup: CDR1 GTSNPN, CDR2 SVGIG (reference sequence). Deletions cut 0 bases from V and 10 bases from J, with 19 bases between. CDR3 sequence reads: CAWSVGFGSSYEQFF. The CDR3 nucleotides are TGTGCCTGGAGTGTTGGGTTTGGGAGCTCCTACGAGCAGTTCTTC.

This chain links TRBV11-2 with TRBJ2-1; D unclear. CDR1 is SGHAT and CDR2 is FQNNGV in the germline V gene. This CDR3 spans 15 amino acids. Trimming shortened V by 5 bases and J by 4 bases, and 15 bases separated the two germline ends. CDR3 bases: TGTGCCAGCAGCCCAGAAACTCTATGGTACAATGAGCAGTTCTTC. As protein: CASSPETLWYNEQFF.

This clonotype has more than one count but fewer than ten. The chain couples TRBV6-2 or TRBV6-3 to TRBJ2-1, with D possibly TRBD2 on 6 matching bases. Looked up from germline, CDR1 is MNHEY and CDR2 is SVGEGT. Between the trimmed V and J ends, which lost 4 bases and 6 bases, there was a span of 16 bases. CDR3 length equals 15 residues. The DNA for the CDR3 is TGTGCCAGCAGTTTCCCACTAGCCGCCGGCAATGAGCAGTTCTTC. The encoded protein is CASSFPLAAGNEQFF.

The V gene is TRBV24-1, the J gene TRBJ2-1; possibly TRBD1 for D (5 bases). The CDR3 sequence is 14 residues long. Germline V CDR1 and CDR2: KGHDR, SFDVKD. V dropped 5 bases and J dropped 7 bases, with 14 bases sitting between them. This CDR3 reads CATSARGRVNEQFF. The CDR3 DNA reads TGTGCCACCAGTGCGAGAGGCAGGGTAAATGAGCAGTTCTTC.